This T cell receptor beta chain is from a study of cytomegalovirus exposure and HLA in healthy donors. Study observations and caveats: There were about 160 TCR beta chains listed as cytomegalovirus-associated. The tendency of first-cohort TCR clusters to co-occur in the approximately 120 validation repertoires was identified by a subsequent analysis. With high specificity and sensitivity, the classifier reportedly diagnosed cytomegalovirus status.

Germline V gene data show CDR1 as MDHEN and CDR2 as SYDVKM. The CDR3 is 15 residues long. The ends were cut back, 1 base at V and 5 bases at J, with 14 bases in the middle. A single count supports this clone. Its antigen is unknown. Produced via immunoSEQ multiplex PCR; TCRdb's table is partial and in-frame only. The repertoire includes a few hundred thousand clones, about 88% of them detected once, and around 11% sits in the top ten. The V gene is TRBV28, the J gene TRBJ1-2, with D hard to call. Sequencing was performed on PBMCs. The clonotype was recovered from a man between 18 and 29 years old in good health and CMV-seropositive. Here the CDR3 reads CASSLLRSRLYGYTF. The CDR3, as DNA: TGTGCCAGCAGTTTATTACGGTCCCGCCTTTATGGCTACACCTTC.